The sequence of this TCR beta chain was determined in a study of cytomegalovirus exposure and HLA in healthy donors. Points from the study as a whole: Per a later analysis, under 20,000 TCR beta sequences showed association with HLA alleles at 0.05 false discovery rate.

13 Jbeta primers and 60 Vbeta primers were used for the PCR. Produced via immunoSEQ multiplex PCR; TCRdb's table is partial and in-frame only. Among fewer than 250,000 clones listed, 85% to 90% were seen once. Remarks on this clone: Its antigen is unidentified.

The CDR3 runs 18 residues. The ends lost 6 bases at V and 1 base at J; junction bases unmatched: 9. CDR1 and CDR2 (germline): SNHLY, FYNNEI. This receptor was obtained from a man aged 25 to 40 in good health and CMV-seronegative. V and J are TRBV2 and TRBJ2-1; 13 bases map to TRBD2. Sequences were obtained from PBMCs. CDR3 nucleotide sequence: TGTGCCAGCAGGGAACTAGCGGGAGGGCTCTGGTCCTACAATGAGCAGTTCTTC. Amino acids: CASRELAGGLWSYNEQFF.